This T cell receptor beta chain was sequenced for a study of cytomegalovirus exposure and HLA in healthy donors. Remarks on this clone: Mismatch with germline at one junction end may stem from a read error.

The germline CDR1 and CDR2 sequences are MDHEN and SYDVKM. The CDR3 has 18 residues. 13 Jbeta primers and 60 Vbeta primers were used for the PCR. Original processing notes: In a later analysis, around 87 million unique TCR beta chains included roughly 11 million shared by two or more donors. Sequencing was performed with immunoSEQ multiplex PCR; in TCRdb, only in-frame clones are kept and a portion is missing. From that table come the V and J calls and clone size; the DNA was used to work out D and trimming. Of about 120,000 clones in the sample, 80% are singletons; the top ten hold 2.1%. Sequences were obtained from PBMCs. The TCR sequence derives from a man in his thirties or forties in good health and CMV-seronegative. This chain connects TRBV28 to TRBJ2-1; 13 bases align to TRBD2. CDR3 in amino acids: CASSPGLAGALSYNEQLF. Written as DNA, the CDR3 is TGTGCCAGCAGTCCCGGACTAGCGGGGGCCCTCTCCTACAATGAGCAGCTCTTC.